This T cell receptor beta chain derives from a study of blood T cell repertoires in COVID-19. Overall study: From the United States, Italy and Spain came samples of acute and convalescent COVID-19. T cells, B-cell-depleted T cells, or PBMCs supplied cDNA or gDNA.

This CDR3 is 14 amino acids long. Germline CDR1 is LNHDA and CDR2 is SQIVND (reference sequence). V was clipped by 11 bases and J by 9 bases; unmatched bases: 11. How the authors handled the data: From reference gene primer amplification, estimates of nucleated cell counts were derived. Profiling relied on immunoSEQ multiplex PCR, and the TCRdb table lists in-frame clones only, not all of them. That table is the source of V, J and clone size, and D and trimming were worked out from the DNA. Of roughly 190,000 clones detected, roughly 79% appear once; the ten largest clones hold about 11%. Material for sequencing was peripheral blood. The chain is built from TRBV19 and TRBJ2-1; 12 positions agree with TRBD2. The origin of this receptor is a woman aged 35 to 49 with COVID-19, enrolled during active disease. DNA of the CDR3: TGTGCCTCGCGACTAGCGGGAGAGAAGGGTGAGCAGTTCTTC. As protein: CASRLAGEKGEQFF.